This TCR beta chain originates from a study of shared clonotypes between healthy human individuals. Findings and limits, study-wide: Clonotypes not shared had lower generation probabilities than those common to all four donors. Naive CD4 clonotype sharing across a handful of donors was 4% to 5%.

The V gene's germline CDR1 is SGHTA and CDR2 FQGNSA. V shed 5 bases, J shed 1 base, and the junction held 7 bases outside the gene matches. The CDR3 contains 15 residues. A remark on this clone: What it recognizes is unknown.

Here immunoSEQ multiplex PCR was the method, and the copy in TCRdb shows in-frame clones only, minus some. The sample has 2.5 million or so clones, about 92% seen once. This TCR was sampled from a man aged 18 to 29 in good health. The sample taken for sequencing was naive CD4+ T cells sorted from blood. The sample's subset: CD45RA+ positively selected. The chain uses TRBV7-2 and TRBJ1-1; 7 positions match TRBD1. The DNA of the CDR3 is TGTGCCAGCAGCCCGGTGACAGGGCAGAACACTGAAGCTTTCTTT. Residues: CASSPVTGQNTEAFF. The full variable domain, its missing parts supplied by reference TRBV7-2 and TRBJ1-1, is GAGVSQSPSNKVTEKGKDVELRCDPISGHTALYWYRQSLGQGLEFLIYFQGNSAPDKSGLPSDRFSAERTGGSVSTLTIQRTQQEDSAVYLCASSPVTGQNTEAFFGQGTRLTVV.